Listed below are T cell receptor beta chains from one sample, sequenced in a study of OX40 agonist ivuxolimab in advanced cancers. Measured with immunoSEQ multiplex PCR; TCRdb has only the in-frame clones, and not every one. The sample lists fewer than 25,000 clones, around 80% occurring once. Material: CD4+ or CD8+ T cells sorted from blood, obtained in a trial of the OX40 agonist ivuxolimab. The receptors shown here come from an adult with an advanced solid tumor such as melanoma, head and neck, liver or kidney cancer. The CDR3 runs from the conserved cysteine through the conserved F or W. Each record gives: D gene, V gene, clone size, J gene, CDR3 length, CDR3 DNA, CDR3 protein. A D gene is named only where the DNA matches it firmly. Clone sizes are given selectively: once, few, many, or a class where the clone is expanded.

>TRBD1|TRBV12-5|-|TRBJ2-3|16
TGTGCTAGTGGACCCGGACAGGGGGCGCGCACAGATACGCAGTATTTT
CASGPGQGARTDTQYF
>-|TRBV29-1|-|TRBJ2-7|15
TGCAGCGTTGAAGATCCTGACAGAATTGGCTACGAGCAGTACTTC
CSVEDPDRIGYEQYF
>TRBD1|TRBV28|-|TRBJ2-2|15
TGTGCCAGCAGAAGCCAGGGGGCGAACACCGGGGAGCTGTTTTTT
CASRSQGANTGELFF
>-|TRBV5-6|-|TRBJ2-2|14
TGTGCCAGCAGCGGTCTAGGAGGCACCGGGGAGCTGTTTTTT
CASSGLGGTGELFF
>-|TRBV4-3|-|TRBJ2-1|13
TGCGCCAGCAGCCAAGGAAACAGTAATGAGCAGTTCTTC
CASSQGNSNEQFF
>TRBD2|TRBV4-1|few|TRBJ2-3|15
TGCGCCAGCAGCCCCCGGGGACTAGGGACAGATACGCAGTATTTT
CASSPRGLGTDTQYF
>-|TRBV7-3|-|TRBJ2-2|12
TGTGCCAGCAGCTCCTTCGCCGGGGAGCTGTTTTTT
CASSSFAGELFF
>-|TRBV5-1|few|TRBJ1-4|14
TGCGCCAGCAGCTTGTCAGGTTTTAATGAAAAACTGTTTTTT
CASSLSGFNEKLFF
>TRBD2|TRBV5-6|few|TRBJ2-1|15
TGTGCCAGCAGCGCGGGACTAGCCATCTACAATGAGCAGTTCTTC
CASSAGLAIYNEQFF
>-|TRBV27|-|TRBJ1-2|13
TGTGCCAGCAGCCGATCTGTGTCGAATGGCTACACCTTC
CASSRSVSNGYTF
>-|TRBV19|-|TRBJ1-5|16
TGTGCCAGTACCCCATTGACAGGTAATAGCAATCAGCCCCAGCATTTT
CASTPLTGNSNQPQHF
>-|TRBV28|-|TRBJ2-3|15
TGTGCCAGCAGTTTATGGAGCGAGAGCACAGATACGCAGTATTTT
CASSLWSESTDTQYF
>-|TRBV6-1|-|TRBJ1-2|14
TGTGCCAGCAGTGGACACCTCGGGACTTATGGCTACACCTTC
CASSGHLGTYGYTF
>-|TRBV28|-|TRBJ2-4|12
TGTGCCAGCAGTTTTTTTCAAAACATTCAGTACTTC
CASSFFQNIQYF
>TRBD1|TRBV5-1|-|TRBJ2-5|15
TGCGCCAGCAGCCCGGGGACAGGGATTCAAGAGACCCAGTACTTC
CASSPGTGIQETQYF
>-|TRBV9|few|TRBJ2-3|14
TGTGCCAGCAGCGGACAGGGAGGTAAAGATACGCAGTATTTT
CASSGQGGKDTQYF
>-|TRBV4-3|-|TRBJ2-3|15
TGCGCCAGCAGCCAAGTGGAGGCGAGCACAGATACGCAGTATTTT
CASSQVEASTDTQYF
>TRBD1|TRBV18|-|TRBJ2-2|14
TGTGCCAGCATCCCGGGACAGCAAACCGGGGAGCTGTTTTTT
CASIPGQQTGELFF
>TRBD1|TRBV19|-|TRBJ2-6|18
TGTGCCAGTAGGGGAGTGGACAGGGGAGGCTCTGGGGCCAACGTCCTGACTTTC
CASRGVDRGGSGANVLTF
>TRBD1|TRBV27|-|TRBJ1-2|14
TGTGCCAGCAGTTTAAGGGCAGGGGGATCTGGCTACACCTTC
CASSLRAGGSGYTF
>TRBD2|TRBV4-3|-|TRBJ2-1|15
TGCGCCAGCAGCCAGGGACTAGCTTCCTACAATGAGCAGTTCTTC
CASSQGLASYNEQFF
>TRBD1|TRBV19|-|TRBJ1-5|16
TGTGCCAGTAGTCCTCGAAGGACAGGGAGCAATCAGCCCCAGCATTTT
CASSPRRTGSNQPQHF
>-|TRBV27|few|TRBJ2-2|15
TGTGCCACGACTACTGACAGGCGTGCCACCGGGGAGCTGTTTTTT
CATTTDRRATGELFF
>TRBD2|TRBV7-3|-|TRBJ2-1|15
TGTGCCAGCAGCTTAATAGCGGGAGGGCTCAATGAGCAGTTCTTC
CASSLIAGGLNEQFF
>-|TRBV20-1|-|TRBJ2-1|10
TGCAGTGCTCGGTTGAATGAGCAGTTCTTC
CSARLNEQFF
>-|TRBV5-1|-|TRBJ2-2|15
TGCGCCAGCAGCACCCGATCAGGGAACACCGGGGAGCTGTTTTTT
CASSTRSGNTGELFF
>-|TRBV4-2|-|TRBJ2-7|15
TGTGCCAGCAGCTTAACCCTTAGCAGGGGCCACGAGCAGTACTTC
CASSLTLSRGHEQYF
>-|TRBV6-6|-|TRBJ2-7|12
TGTGCCAGCACCGGGGGAGGATACGAGCAGTACTTC
CASTGGGYEQYF
>TRBD2|TRBV28|once|TRBJ2-4|18
TGTGCCAGCAGTCCCGTAGCGGGAGATGGGAAGGGCAAAAACATTCAGTACTTC
CASSPVAGDGKGKNIQYF
>-|TRBV7-3|-|TRBJ1-3|19
TGTGCCAGCAGCCCCCGAAGGACCGAACCTACGAGCGGTGGCTACACCATATATTTT
CASSPRRTEPTSGGYTIYF
>-|TRBV7-2|-|TRBJ2-1|16
TGTGCCAGCAGCTTAGTCAGGGGTCACTCCTACAATGAGCAGTTCTTC
CASSLVRGHSYNEQFF
>-|TRBV6-1|-|TRBJ2-1|12
TGTGCCAGCAGTGTAGGGACCGATGAGCAGTTCTTC
CASSVGTDEQFF
>-|TRBV18|-|TRBJ2-2|13
TGTGCCAGCGACAGTGGTACGGGCGGGGAGCTGTTTTTT
CASDSGTGGELFF
>TRBD1|TRBV28|-|TRBJ2-1|15
TGTGCCAGCATACAGGCGGCAGGGGGATACAATGAGCAGTTCTTC
CASIQAAGGYNEQFF
>-|TRBV5-1|-|TRBJ1-4|14
TGCGCCAGCAGCCCTGACACGAACGAGGAAAAACTGTTTTTT
CASSPDTNEEKLFF
>-|TRBV5-4|-|TRBJ2-3|15
TGTGCCAGCAGCTTGGCGGGGTTGCGCACAGATACGCAGTATTTT
CASSLAGLRTDTQYF
>-|TRBV2|-|TRBJ1-5|13
TGTGCCAGCAGTGAAGTGGGCAATCAGCCCCAGCATTTT
CASSEVGNQPQHF
>-|TRBV28|-|TRBJ2-5|14
TGTGCCAGCTACCCTGGGGGCTTGGAAGAGACCCAGTACTTC
CASYPGGLEETQYF
>-|TRBV5-4|-|TRBJ1-6|15
TGTGCCAGCAGCTTGGGTAGCAGGGTAAATTCACCCCTCCACTTT
CASSLGSRVNSPLHF